A selection of T cell receptor beta chains follows, all from one sample in a study of T cell responses to AZD1222 COVID-19 vaccine. The repertoire was sequenced with immunoSEQ multiplex PCR; TCRdb's copy has only in-frame clones and lacks some. The sample yields about 120,000 clones, more than 75% seen once. The input for sequencing was peripheral blood, taken on day 0 of AZD1222 vaccination. These receptors came from an adult in good health. Each CDR3 is given with its conserved first and last residue. The order of the fields is V gene, clone size, J gene, D gene, CDR3 DNA, CDR3 protein. The D gene is left open where the match is weak. Expanded clones are given a class, and other clones once, few, many or no size at all.

v_gene: TRBV10-3; abundance: NA; j_gene: TRBJ2-7; d_gene: NA; CDR3nt: TGTGCCATCAGTGAGGGGGGGACGCCGACCTACGAGCAGTACTTC; CDR3aa: CAISEGGTPTYEQYF
v_gene: TRBV18; abundance: NA; j_gene: TRBJ1-3; d_gene: NA; CDR3nt: TGTGCCAGCTCACACGACATATCTGGAAACACCATATATTTT; CDR3aa: CASSHDISGNTIYF
v_gene: TRBV19; abundance: NA; j_gene: TRBJ2-2; d_gene: NA; CDR3nt: TGTGCCAGTAAGAGACCGGGCACCGGGGAGCTGTTTTTT; CDR3aa: CASKRPGTGELFF
v_gene: TRBV7-2; abundance: once; j_gene: TRBJ1-2; d_gene: NA; CDR3nt: TGTGCCAGCAGCTTAGCGAGGTGGCAGAACTATGGCTACACCTTC; CDR3aa: CASSLARWQNYGYTF
v_gene: TRBV11-3; abundance: NA; j_gene: TRBJ2-3; d_gene: TRBD2; CDR3nt: TGTGCCAGCAGCCCACGGGTAGCGGGAGTTTCTAGCACAGATACGCAGTATTTT; CDR3aa: CASSPRVAGVSSTDTQYF
v_gene: TRBV6-2/TRBV6-3; abundance: NA; j_gene: TRBJ2-7; d_gene: NA; CDR3nt: TGTGCCAGCAGCTCGCCCGCCCGGAGAATCGGGCCCTACGAGCAGTACTTC; CDR3aa: CASSSPARRIGPYEQYF
v_gene: TRBV9; abundance: NA; j_gene: TRBJ2-7; d_gene: NA; CDR3nt: TGTGCCAGCAGCGTAGGGGGATCAGGTTCCTACGAGCAGTACTTC; CDR3aa: CASSVGGSGSYEQYF
v_gene: TRBV7-2; abundance: NA; j_gene: TRBJ2-7; d_gene: NA; CDR3nt: TGTGCCAGCAGCTTTAGGTCTAGCCCTTTAGTCGAGTCCTACGAGCAGTACTTC; CDR3aa: CASSFRSSPLVESYEQYF
v_gene: TRBV6-1; abundance: NA; j_gene: TRBJ1-4; d_gene: NA; CDR3nt: TGTGCCAGCAGTGAAGCGGTAAAGACGGGGAAACTGTTTTTT; CDR3aa: CASSEAVKTGKLFF
v_gene: TRBV11-3; abundance: NA; j_gene: TRBJ2-5; d_gene: NA; CDR3nt: TGTGCCAGCAAGACTCAACAAGAGACCCAGTACTTC; CDR3aa: CASKTQQETQYF
v_gene: TRBV29-1; abundance: NA; j_gene: TRBJ2-3; d_gene: NA; CDR3nt: TGCAGCGTTGGTCCAAGCACAGATACGCAGTATTTT; CDR3aa: CSVGPSTDTQYF
v_gene: TRBV5-4; abundance: NA; j_gene: TRBJ2-7; d_gene: TRBD2; CDR3nt: TGTGCCAGCAGCCCCGGGGTAGCGGGAGATTTCCACGAGCAGTACTTC; CDR3aa: CASSPGVAGDFHEQYF
v_gene: TRBV5-1; abundance: NA; j_gene: TRBJ2-5; d_gene: TRBD1; CDR3nt: TGCGCCAGCAGGGCACAGGGGGCACCATCGGAGACCCAGTACTTC; CDR3aa: CASRAQGAPSETQYF
v_gene: TRBV5-1; abundance: NA; j_gene: TRBJ2-2; d_gene: NA; CDR3nt: TGCGCCAGCACTCCCAGGGCCACCGGGGAGCTGTTTTTT; CDR3aa: CASTPRATGELFF
v_gene: TRBV30; abundance: NA; j_gene: TRBJ2-7; d_gene: TRBD1; CDR3nt: TGTGCCAGCGGACAGGGCTACGAGCAGTACTTC; CDR3aa: CASGQGYEQYF
v_gene: TRBV13; abundance: NA; j_gene: TRBJ2-7; d_gene: TRBD1; CDR3nt: TGTGCCAGCAGCCCGACCGGGACAGCGGACTACGAGCAGTACTTC; CDR3aa: CASSPTGTADYEQYF
v_gene: TRBV5-6; abundance: NA; j_gene: TRBJ2-7; d_gene: TRBD2; CDR3nt: TGTGCCAGCAGCTCCTTAGCGGGAGTGAGAGACGAGCAGTACTTC; CDR3aa: CASSSLAGVRDEQYF
v_gene: TRBV7-9; abundance: NA; j_gene: TRBJ2-7; d_gene: NA; CDR3nt: TGTGCCAGCAGCCGGGACCACTACGAGCAGTACTTC; CDR3aa: CASSRDHYEQYF
v_gene: TRBV28; abundance: NA; j_gene: TRBJ2-7; d_gene: NA; CDR3nt: TGTGCCAGCAGTTTAAGGGGCGAGCAGTACTTC; CDR3aa: CASSLRGEQYF
v_gene: TRBV19; abundance: NA; j_gene: TRBJ1-2; d_gene: NA; CDR3nt: TGTGCCAGTAGCGACCGTAACTATGGCTACACCTTC; CDR3aa: CASSDRNYGYTF
v_gene: TRBV11-2; abundance: NA; j_gene: TRBJ1-2; d_gene: NA; CDR3nt: TGTGCCAGCAGCCCCAGTCCGGTCAGGGCTAGGGGCTACACCTTC; CDR3aa: CASSPSPVRARGYTF
v_gene: TRBV7-3; abundance: NA; j_gene: TRBJ1-2; d_gene: NA; CDR3nt: TGTGCCAGCAGCTTAGTGGCCGGGACTAACTATGGCTACACCTTC; CDR3aa: CASSLVAGTNYGYTF
v_gene: TRBV5-1; abundance: NA; j_gene: TRBJ2-5; d_gene: NA; CDR3nt: TGCGCCAGCAGCTTGGAGGCGGGGACCCAGTACTTC; CDR3aa: CASSLEAGTQYF
v_gene: TRBV5-4; abundance: NA; j_gene: TRBJ2-5; d_gene: NA; CDR3nt: TGTGCCAGCAGCTTGGGGCTAGCTAGGGAGACCCAGTACTTC; CDR3aa: CASSLGLARETQYF
v_gene: TRBV6-2/TRBV6-3; abundance: NA; j_gene: TRBJ1-6; d_gene: NA; CDR3nt: TGTGCCAGCAGTTACCTCGGGGGTAATTCACCCCTCCACTTT; CDR3aa: CASSYLGGNSPLHF
v_gene: TRBV27; abundance: NA; j_gene: TRBJ2-7; d_gene: NA; CDR3nt: TGTGCCAGCAGTGCCAGCTCCTACGAGCAGTACTTC; CDR3aa: CASSASSYEQYF
v_gene: TRBV28; abundance: NA; j_gene: TRBJ2-7; d_gene: TRBD2; CDR3nt: TGCGGGGCTAGCGGGACTATTCTTCCTTACGAGCAGTACTTC; CDR3aa: CGASGTILPYEQYF
v_gene: TRBV29-1; abundance: NA; j_gene: TRBJ2-3; d_gene: NA; CDR3nt: TGCAGCGTGGCGGGTTCTAGCACAGATACGCAGTATTTT; CDR3aa: CSVAGSSTDTQYF
v_gene: TRBV11-3; abundance: few; j_gene: TRBJ1-6; d_gene: TRBD1; CDR3nt: TGTGCCAGCAGGGTTAGACAGGGGGTTAATTCACCCCTCCACTTT; CDR3aa: CASRVRQGVNSPLHF
v_gene: TRBV27; abundance: NA; j_gene: TRBJ1-6; d_gene: NA; CDR3nt: TGTGCCAGCAGTTCCCCACAGCGAAAGTCTAATTCACCCCTCCACTTT; CDR3aa: CASSSPQRKSNSPLHF
v_gene: TRBV7-7; abundance: NA; j_gene: TRBJ1-3; d_gene: NA; CDR3nt: TGTGCTAGCAGCTTAGGGGTCCCGAGCTCTGGAAACACCATATATTTT; CDR3aa: CASSLGVPSSGNTIYF
v_gene: TRBV5-4; abundance: NA; j_gene: TRBJ1-6; d_gene: NA; CDR3nt: TGTGCCAGCAGCTCCGGGATAGTACGGCATAATTCACCCCTCCACTTT; CDR3aa: CASSSGIVRHNSPLHF
v_gene: TRBV7-3; abundance: NA; j_gene: TRBJ2-3; d_gene: NA; CDR3nt: TGTGCCAGCAGCGTCTTGGGGCAGGGAGGAGATACGCAGTATTTT; CDR3aa: CASSVLGQGGDTQYF
v_gene: TRBV28; abundance: once; j_gene: TRBJ2-1; d_gene: NA; CDR3nt: TGTGCCAGCGGATTAGCGGATGAGCAGTTCTTC; CDR3aa: CASGLADEQFF
v_gene: TRBV28; abundance: NA; j_gene: TRBJ2-7; d_gene: TRBD2; CDR3nt: TGTGCCAGCAATGCGAGGCTAGCGGGGTTATACGAGCAGTACTTC; CDR3aa: CASNARLAGLYEQYF
v_gene: TRBV30; abundance: NA; j_gene: TRBJ1-1; d_gene: NA; CDR3nt: TGTGCCTGGTCGGAGGATGAAGCTTTCTTT; CDR3aa: CAWSEDEAFF
v_gene: TRBV6-5; abundance: NA; j_gene: TRBJ2-1; d_gene: NA; CDR3nt: TGTGCCAGCAGTTACGGCGGAGAGCCCAATGAGCAGTTCTTC; CDR3aa: CASSYGGEPNEQFF
v_gene: TRBV5-1; abundance: NA; j_gene: TRBJ2-6; d_gene: NA; CDR3nt: TGCGCCAGCAGCCCCGCCGGGGGCGGGTCCAACGTCCTGACTTTC; CDR3aa: CASSPAGGGSNVLTF
v_gene: TRBV18; abundance: once; j_gene: TRBJ1-1; d_gene: TRBD1; CDR3nt: TGTGCCAGCTCACCGCTGGGACAGGTGAACACTGAAGCTTTCTTT; CDR3aa: CASSPLGQVNTEAFF
v_gene: TRBV20-1; abundance: NA; j_gene: TRBJ1-2; d_gene: NA; CDR3nt: TGCAGTGCTAGTGGCCAGACAGACAACTATGGCTACACCTTC; CDR3aa: CSASGQTDNYGYTF
v_gene: TRBV7-2; abundance: NA; j_gene: TRBJ2-1; d_gene: NA; CDR3nt: TGTGCCAGCAGCTTAGCAGGGACTTCGGGCTACAATGAGCAGTTCTTC; CDR3aa: CASSLAGTSGYNEQFF